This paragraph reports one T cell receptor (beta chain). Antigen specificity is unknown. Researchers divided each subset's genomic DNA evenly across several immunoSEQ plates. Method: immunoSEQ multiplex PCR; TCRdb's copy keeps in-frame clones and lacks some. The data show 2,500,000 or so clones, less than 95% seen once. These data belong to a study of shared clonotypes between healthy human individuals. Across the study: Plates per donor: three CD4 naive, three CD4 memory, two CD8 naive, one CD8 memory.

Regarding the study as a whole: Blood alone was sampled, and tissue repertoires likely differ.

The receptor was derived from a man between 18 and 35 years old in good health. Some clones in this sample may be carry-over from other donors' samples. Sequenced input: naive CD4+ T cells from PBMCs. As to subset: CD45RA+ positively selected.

CDR3 residues: CASSLGSSGPLYGYTF. The CDR3 region has the DNA TGCGCCAGCAGCTTGGGCTCCTCCGGACCCCTCTATGGCTACACCTTC. This sequence joins TRBV5-1 and TRBJ1-2; D not resolved. V was shortened by 0 bases and J by 4 bases, with 16 bases between the two germline ends. This CDR3 spans 16 amino acids. The germline gives CDR1 SGHRS, CDR2 YFSETQ.